This T cell receptor beta chain originates from a study of blood T cell repertoires in COVID-19. Study background: Acute and convalescent COVID-19 samples came from the United States, Italy and Spain. In each case, the material was cDNA or gDNA derived from T cells, B-cell-depleted T cells, or PBMCs.

As handled by the study authors: How many nucleated cells were present was estimated from reference gene primer amplification. TCRdb's copy holds only in-frame clones and misses some; the assay was immunoSEQ multiplex PCR. The V and J calls and clone size are taken from that table; D and trimming were inferred from the DNA. The data hold around 370,000 clones, with about 90% observed a single time. Germline V gene sequence: CDR1 PRHDT, CDR2 FYEKMQ (reference sequence). Deletions cut 1 base from V and 7 bases from J, with 14 bases between. The length of the CDR3 is 15 residues. The sample was peripheral blood. The receptor was derived from a woman between 18 and 29 years old who had recovered from COVID-19. This chain uses TRBV13 with TRBJ2-1, with D possibly matching TRBD1 (5 bases). This chain's CDR3 is CASSLDRIVVNEQFF. CDR3 coding DNA: TGTGCCAGCAGCTTAGACAGGATCGTGGTAAATGAGCAGTTCTTC.